This T cell receptor beta chain was recorded in a study of Graves' ophthalmopathy and Graves' hyperthyroidism. In germline, CDR1 is LGHDT, CDR2 YNNKEL (reference sequence). This CDR3 contains 14 residues. Losses at the gene ends were 4 bases for V and 7 bases for J; bases not matched to a gene: 7. This clonotype appeared many times. TCR beta CDR3 regions were amplified from RNA transcripts. HTBI-primed RT-PCR formed the first round, and a multiplex PCR formed the second. TCRdb passed the multiplex PCR reads through MiXCR, listing each CDR3 protein once. The profile shows a few hundred thousand distinct CDR3 sequences, 15% to 19% of them singletons. Clinicians diagnosed using symptoms, serum thyroxine, TRAb, thyroid ultrasound and orbital computed tomography.

The receptor was isolated from a woman younger than 30 with stable Graves' hyperthyroidism. Material: peripheral blood. This chain joins TRBV3-1 and TRBJ1-5; 7 nucleotides align to TRBD1. CDR3 DNA sequence: TGTGCCAGCAGCCCGAGACAGGGCTGGCAGCCCCAGCATTTT. Translation gives CASSPRQGWQPQHF.